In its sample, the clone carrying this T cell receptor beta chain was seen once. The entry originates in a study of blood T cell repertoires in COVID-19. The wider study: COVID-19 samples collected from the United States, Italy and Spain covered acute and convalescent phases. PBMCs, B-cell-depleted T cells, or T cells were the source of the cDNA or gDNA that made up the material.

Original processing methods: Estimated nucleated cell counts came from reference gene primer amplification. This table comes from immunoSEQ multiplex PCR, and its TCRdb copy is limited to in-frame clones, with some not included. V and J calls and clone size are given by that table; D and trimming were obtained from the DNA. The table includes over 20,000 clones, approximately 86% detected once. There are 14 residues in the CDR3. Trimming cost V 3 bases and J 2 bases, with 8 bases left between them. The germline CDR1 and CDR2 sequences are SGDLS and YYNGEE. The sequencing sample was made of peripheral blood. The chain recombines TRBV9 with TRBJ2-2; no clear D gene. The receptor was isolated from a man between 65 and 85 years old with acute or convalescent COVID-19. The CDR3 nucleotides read TGTGCCAGCAGCGCCCCCGTTAACACCGGGGAGCTGTTTTTT. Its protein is CASSAPVNTGELFF.